The clone carrying this TCR beta chain was counted a few times. The data were taken from a study of blood T cell repertoires in COVID-19. The overall study: The United States, Italy and Spain provided the acute and convalescent COVID-19 samples. Sources were T cells, B-cell-depleted T cells, or PBMCs; the material itself was cDNA or gDNA.

Trimming removed 1 base from V and 5 bases from J; junction bases left unmatched: 8. CDR3 length equals 15 residues. Germline V lookup: CDR1 SGHRS, CDR2 YFSETQ. Produced via immunoSEQ multiplex PCR; TCRdb's table is partial and in-frame only. The sample holds 200,000 to 250,000 clones, roughly four fifths seen once. Cohort placement rested on clinical history that participants reported themselves. Recovered participants had two consecutive negative NP/OP PCR tests, healthcare professional clearance, or symptom resolution. The sample was PBMCs or T cells enriched from blood (not recorded which). The rearrangement links TRBV5-1 to TRBJ2-5; 7 bases map to TRBD2. The receptor's source is a man aged 35 to 55 who had recovered from COVID-19. CDR3 DNA: TGCGCCAGCAGCTTGTATGCGGGAGTGAGCGAGACCCAGTACTTC. Encoded protein: CASSLYAGVSETQYF.